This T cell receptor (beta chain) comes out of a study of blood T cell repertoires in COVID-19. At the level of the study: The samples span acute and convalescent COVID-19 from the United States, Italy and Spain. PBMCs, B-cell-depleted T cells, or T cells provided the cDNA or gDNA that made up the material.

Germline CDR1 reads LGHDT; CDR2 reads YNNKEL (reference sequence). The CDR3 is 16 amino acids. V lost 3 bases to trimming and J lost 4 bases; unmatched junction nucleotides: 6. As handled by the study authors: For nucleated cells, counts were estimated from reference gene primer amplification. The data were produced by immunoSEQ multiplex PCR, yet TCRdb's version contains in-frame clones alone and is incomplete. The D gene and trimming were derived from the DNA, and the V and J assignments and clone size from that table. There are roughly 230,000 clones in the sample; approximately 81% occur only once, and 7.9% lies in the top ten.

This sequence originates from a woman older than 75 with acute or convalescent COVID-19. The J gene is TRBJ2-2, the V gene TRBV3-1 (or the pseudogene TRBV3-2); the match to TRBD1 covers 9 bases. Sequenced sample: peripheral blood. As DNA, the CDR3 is TGTGCCAGCAGCCATCACAGGGGGCGTGTCACCGGGGAGCTGTTTTTT. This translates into CASSHHRGRVTGELFF.